This T cell receptor (beta chain) was profiled in a study of OX40 agonist ivuxolimab in advanced cancers. In the study overall: Ivuxolimab doses were 0.01, 0.1, 0.3, 1.5, 3 or 10 mg/kg every 2 weeks.

Assay: immunoSEQ multiplex PCR; the TCRdb copy retains only in-frame clones and omits some. The sample yields about 92,000 clones, around 80% seen once. The material was CD4+ or CD8+ T cells sorted from blood, obtained in a trial of the OX40 agonist ivuxolimab. The receptor was derived from an adult with an advanced solid tumor such as melanoma, head and neck, liver or kidney cancer.

In nucleotides, the CDR3 is TGTGCCAGCAGCCCCTCTGGGGGGCGAGAAAAACTGTTTTTT. Translation: CASSPSGGREKLFF. The chain recombines TRBV9 with TRBJ1-4; tentative D call: TRBD1 (6 bases). The CDR3 is 14 residues long. Between the trimmed V and J ends, which lost 4 bases and 8 bases, there was a span of 15 bases. CDR1 is SGDLS, CDR2 YYNGEE, per germline. Based on the CDR3 plus reference TRBV9 and TRBJ1-4, the full variable domain is DSGVTQTPKHLITATGQRVTLRCSPRSGDLSVYWYQQSLDQGLQFLIQYYNGEERAKGNILERFSAQQFPDLHSELNLSSLELGDSALYFCASSPSGGREKLFFGSGTQLSVL.